The rows below give T cell receptor beta chains drawn from one sample of a study of response to subunit inactivated influenza vaccine. TCRdb analysed the RT-PCR reads with MiXCR anew, one entry per CDR3 protein. The sample has around 490,000 distinct CDR3 sequences, 6% to 9% seen once. The sequencing used PBMCs from blood, collected about 23 months after vaccination. The receptors come from a man in his fifties or sixties who received an inactivated influenza vaccine. The CDR3 runs from the conserved cysteine through the conserved F or W. The order of the fields is clone size, D gene, J gene, V gene, CDR3 DNA, CDR3 protein. A D gene is named only where the DNA matches it firmly. A row's size may be missing; if present it is once, few, many or a size class.

>NA|NA|TRBJ1-2|TRBV20-1
TGCAGTGCTACTAGGGTCTATGGCTACACCTTC
CSATRVYGYTF
>NA|NA|TRBJ2-7|TRBV6-1
TGTGCCGTTCTACTTCCCGGAAAAGGCTACGAGCAGTACTTC
CAVLLPGKGYEQYF
>many|NA|TRBJ2-5|TRBV6-5
TGTGCCAGCAATCAGGGCGGCGAGACCCAGTACTTC
CASNQGGETQYF
>NA|TRBD1|TRBJ1-2|TRBV7-2
TGTGCCAGCAGAACGGGAGGGGGACAGGGGGCGGATGGCTACACCTTC
CASRTGGGQGADGYTF
>NA|TRBD2|TRBJ2-1|TRBV27
TGTGCCAGCCAGCGGGAGGAGAGCCGGGGTGAGCAGTTCTTC
CASQREESRGEQFF
>many|TRBD2|TRBJ2-5|TRBV29-1
TGCAGCGCAAGGACTAGCGAAGAAGAGACCCAGTACTTC
CSARTSEEETQYF
>many|NA|TRBJ2-2|TRBV15
TGTGCCACCAGCAGGAACAGACAGAACACCGGGGAGCTGTTTTTT
CATSRNRQNTGELFF
>few|TRBD1|TRBJ1-5|TRBV20-1
TGCAGTGCTAACAGGGGCACTCAGCCCCAGCATTTT
CSANRGTQPQHF
>few|TRBD1|TRBJ1-2|TRBV4-3
TGCGCCAGCAGCCTAAGTACCGGGACAGGGGAGGGCTACACCTTC
CASSLSTGTGEGYTF
>many|TRBD2|TRBJ2-1|TRBV7-9
TGTGCCAGCAGCGCCTTTTCGGCTAGCGGGACGTTGAATGAGCAGTTCTTC
CASSAFSASGTLNEQFF
>NA|NA|TRBJ2-2|TRBV10-3
TGTGCCATCAGTGAGAGAACAGGGACCGGGGAGCTGTTTTTT
CAISERTGTGELFF
>many|TRBD1|TRBJ1-2|TRBV10-3
TGTGCCATCAGCCTGGGACAGGGGGCCTCTGGCTACACCTTC
CAISLGQGASGYTF
>few|NA|TRBJ2-7|TRBV10-1
TGCGCCAGCAGTGAGATACAGGGCCCCTACGAGCAGTACTTC
CASSEIQGPYEQYF
>few|NA|TRBJ2-2|TRBV9
TGTGCCAGCAGCGTAGGGGGCAGGGCGGCCGGGGAGCTGTTTTTT
CASSVGGRAAGELFF
>NA|TRBD1|TRBJ1-2|TRBV10-3
TGTGCCGGCCGGACAGGGAACTATGGCTACACCTTC
CAGRTGNYGYTF
>many|TRBD1|TRBJ1-2|TRBV7-2
TGTGCCAGCAGCTTAATGGGACAGAGCGTGATAGGCTACACCTTC
CASSLMGQSVIGYTF
>few|TRBD1|TRBJ1-2|TRBV2
TGTGCCAGCAGGCAAGGGACAGGTCTCTATGGCTACACCTTC
CASRQGTGLYGYTF
>many|NA|TRBJ1-6|TRBV7-9
TGTGCCAGCAGCTTAGCGACGGTCGACTACTCCCTCCACTTT
CASSLATVDYSLHF